This entry lists 28 T cell receptor beta chains sequenced from one sample in a study of T cell responses to AZD1222 COVID-19 vaccine. Measured with immunoSEQ multiplex PCR; TCRdb has only the in-frame clones, and not every one. The table includes 180,000 or so clones, 90% to 95% detected once. The input for sequencing was peripheral blood, taken 28 days after the second AZD1222 dose. These receptors were obtained from an adult who received the AZD1222 COVID-19 vaccine.

The J gene is TRBJ2-6, the V gene TRBV4-1; D unclear. Germline-derived CDR1 and CDR2 are MGHRA and YSYEKL. V was clipped by 3 bases and J by 1 base, with 10 bases between them. The CDR3 spans 16 residues. The DNA for the CDR3 is TGCGCCAGCAGCCATCCCCCCGGGTCTGGGGCCAACGTCCTGACTTTC. Translating gives CASSHPPGSGANVLTF.

This clone was picked up one time. This chain joins TRBV7-9 and TRBJ2-7; D is perhaps TRBD2 (6 bases). Trimming took off 5 bases at V and 2 bases at J, with 10 bases between the two ends. CDR1 and CDR2 from the germline V gene are SEHNR and FQNEAQ (reference sequence). The length of the CDR3 is 13 residues. The CDR3 bases are TGTGCCAGCAGCGGAGGGACGGCCTACGAGCAGTACTTC. Amino acids: CASSGGTAYEQYF.

J is TRBJ2-7 and V is TRBV10-3; TRBD1 matches 9 bases. In germline, CDR1 is ENHRY, CDR2 SYGVKD. The V segment lost 10 bases and the J segment 1 base; nucleotides outside the gene matches: 5. CDR3 length equals 13 residues. The CDR3, as DNA: TGTGCCACCGCCGGGACAGGGTCCTACGAGCAGTACTTC. Residues: CATAGTGSYEQYF.

This chain joins TRBV5-4 and TRBJ1-1, with D uncertain. Trimming stripped 2 bases from V and 0 bases from J, with 17 bases between. Germline V gene lookup returns CDR1 SGHNT and CDR2 YYREEE (reference sequence). The CDR3 length is 17 residues. CDR3 in amino acids: CASSLLSAGVMNTEAFF. CDR3 sequence (DNA): TGTGCCAGCAGCTTACTTTCGGCAGGAGTTATGAACACTGAAGCTTTCTTT.

V usage is TRBV21-1 and J usage is TRBJ2-7. TRBV21-1 is a known pseudogene. This CDR3 is built from 12 residues. Here the CDR3 reads CASSKDGYEQYF. The CDR3 coding sequence is TGTGCCAGCAGCAAAGATGGCTACGAGCAGTACTTC.

This CDR3 reads CASSDPTGRYGYTF. The CDR3 DNA reads TGTGCCAGCAGTGACCCGACAGGGCGGTATGGCTACACCTTC. V gene TRBV6-4 combines with J gene TRBJ1-2, with 7 bases fitting TRBD1. CDR1 is MRHNA and CDR2 is SNTAGT in the germline V gene. Losses at the gene ends were 2 bases for V and 5 bases for J; bases not matched to a gene: 5. The CDR3 loop spans 14 amino acids.

The CDR3 loop reads CATSKGQTNTGELFF. CDR3 bases: TGTGCCACCAGTAAGGGACAGACGAACACCGGGGAGCTGTTTTTT. V is TRBV24-1 and J is TRBJ2-2, with 7 bases matching TRBD1. The V gene's germline CDR1 is KGHDR and CDR2 SFDVKD. V shed 6 bases and J 0 bases; nucleotides not matched to a gene: 3. This CDR3 spans 15 amino acids.

V gene TRBV15 combines with J gene TRBJ2-5; either TRBD1 or TRBD2 may supply D (5 bases each). The V and J ends lost 3 bases and 1 base respectively, with 9 bases between them. CDR1 and CDR2 (germline): LNHNV, YYDKDF (reference sequence). The CDR3 spans 14 residues. The CDR3 here is CATSSEGFQETQYF. In DNA, the CDR3 is TGTGCCACCAGCAGCGAGGGGTTCCAAGAGACCCAGTACTTC.

V usage is TRBV24-1 and J usage is TRBJ2-3; a weak D match, TRBD2 (5 bases). The germline gives CDR1 KGHDR, CDR2 SFDVKD. CDR3 size: 13 residues. The V end was cut by 3 bases, the J end by 6 bases, with 9 bases between. CDR3 loop: CATSDPPGDTQYF. As DNA, the CDR3 is TGTGCCACCAGTGATCCCCCGGGGGATACGCAGTATTTT.

The chain has TRBV30 and TRBJ1-5; 9 bases fit TRBD1. The CDR3 is 14 residues long. V was clipped by 2 bases and J by 7 bases; unmatched bases: 6. Germline loops: CDR1 GTSNPN, CDR2 SVGIG (reference sequence). In DNA form, the CDR3 reads TGTGCCTGGAGTCCCACAGGGGGCGGCCAGCCCCAGCATTTT. Protein sequence: CAWSPTGGGQPQHF. Supplemented by reference TRBV30 and TRBJ1-5, the full variable domain reads SQTIHQWPATLVQPVGSPLSLECTVEGTSNPNLYWYRQAAGRGLQLLFYSVGIGQISSEVPQNLSASRPQDRQFILSSKKLLLSDSGFYLCAWSPTGGGQPQHFGDGTRLSIL.

The rearrangement uses TRBV7-3 and TRBJ1-3, with D unresolved. In germline, CDR1 is SGHTA, CDR2 FQGTGA. V was pared by 2 bases and J by 0 bases, with 5 bases between. There are 14 residues in the CDR3. The CDR3 DNA reads TGTGCCAGCAGCTTAGGGATCTCTGGAAACACCATATATTTT. Encoded protein: CASSLGISGNTIYF. Based on the CDR3 plus reference TRBV7-3 and TRBJ1-3, the full variable domain is GAGVSQTPSNKVTEKGKYVELRCDPISGHTALYWYRQSLGQGPEFLIYFQGTGAADDSGLPNDRFFAVRPEGSVSTLKIQRTERGDSAVYLCASSLGISGNTIYFGEGSWLTVV.

The CDR3 loop reads CASSHRTGGLNTEAFF. CDR3 coding DNA: TGTGCCAGCAGCCATCGGACAGGGGGACTGAACACTGAAGCTTTCTTT. The chain couples TRBV3-1 (or the pseudogene TRBV3-2) to TRBJ1-1, with 10 bases fitting TRBD1. J gave up 0 bases and V 3 bases, and 4 bases lay outside the gene matches. The CDR3 covers 16 residues. Germline V CDR1 and CDR2: LGHDT, YNNKEL (reference sequence).

The V gene is TRBV5-1, the J gene TRBJ1-3; D uncertain. V dropped 1 base and J dropped 4 bases, with 9 bases sitting between them. The germline gives CDR1 SGHRS, CDR2 YFSETQ. There are 14 residues in the CDR3. CDR3 nucleotide sequence: TGCGCCAGCAGCTTGTCCCTAGGGGGAAACACCATATATTTT. As protein: CASSLSLGGNTIYF.

The table lists this clone with a count of one. The rearrangement uses TRBV29-1 and TRBJ2-2, with a tentative D call TRBD1 (6 bases). The V gene lost 6 bases and the J gene lost 4 bases, with 18 bases spanning the gap. The CDR3 consists of 15 residues. Germline assignment: CDR1 SQVTM and CDR2 ANQGSEA. The CDR3 here is CSVLTGIASTGELFF. The CDR3 DNA is TGCAGCGTCCTAACAGGGATAGCGAGCACCGGGGAGCTGTTTTTT.

The chain employs TRBV6-5 and TRBJ1-2; 8 positions match TRBD1. Germline V gene sequence: CDR1 MNHEY, CDR2 SVGAGI. V lost 4 bases and J lost 3; bases outside the gene matches: 7. The CDR3 totals 15 residues. CDR3 loop: CASSSARDRYYGYTF. The CDR3, as DNA: TGTGCCAGCAGTTCCGCTAGGGACAGGTACTATGGCTACACCTTC.

The J gene is TRBJ1-4, the V gene TRBV11-1; TRBD1 might be the D (5 bases). The germline CDR1 and CDR2 sequences are SGHAT and FQDESV (reference sequence). Trimming took 5 bases from V and 8 from J, leaving 15 bases between them. This CDR3 contains 14 residues. CDR3 DNA: TGTGCCAGCAGCCTCGTTCCACAGGCGGAAAAACTGTTTTTT. Translated, it gives CASSLVPQAEKLFF.

The chain is built from TRBV18 and TRBJ1-4, with unresolved D. V was pared by 2 bases and J by 2 bases, with 6 bases between. The CDR3 spans 14 residues. CDR1 is KGHSH and CDR2 is LQKENI in the germline V gene. In nucleotides, the CDR3 is TGTGCCAGCTCACCAGGGTTTACTAATGAAAAACTGTTTTTT. Its protein product is CASSPGFTNEKLFF.

The rearrangement joins TRBV7-3 to TRBJ2-2, with 8 bases aligning to TRBD2. This CDR3 has 16 residues. With 3 bases clipped from V and 2 bases from J, the junction kept 5 bases outside the gene matches. Germline CDR1 reads SGHTA; CDR2 reads FQGTGA. The CDR3 loop is CASSFRSGRNTGELFF. DNA for the CDR3: TGTGCCAGCAGCTTCCGAAGCGGGAGAAACACCGGGGAGCTGTTTTTT.

The chain joins TRBV28 to TRBJ1-6; no clear D gene. The V and J ends lost 6 bases and 12 bases respectively, with 21 bases between them. Germline V lookup: CDR1 MDHEN, CDR2 SYDVKM. The CDR3 consists of 15 residues. CDR3 sequence reads: CASRRRMPDQKPLHF. CDR3 in DNA: TGTGCCAGCAGGCGCAGGATGCCCGACCAGAAACCCCTCCACTTT.

V and J are TRBV30 and TRBJ2-1; 7 bases line up with TRBD2. Germline loops: CDR1 GTSNPN, CDR2 SVGIG (reference sequence). The CDR3 length is 13 residues. The V segment lost 4 bases and the J segment 3 bases; nucleotides outside the gene matches: 3. The CDR3 reads CAWNPGGYNEQFF. Here the CDR3 DNA reads TGTGCCTGGAATCCGGGGGGCTACAATGAGCAGTTCTTC.

This chain connects TRBV15 to TRBJ1-1; D unresolved. This CDR3 spans 15 amino acids. V lost 5 bases and J 4 bases, leaving 17 bases between the germline ends. Germline CDR1 is LNHNV and CDR2 is YYDKDF (reference sequence). This CDR3 is CATSPRGREGTEAFF. DNA of the CDR3: TGTGCCACCAGCCCAAGAGGTCGGGAGGGCACTGAAGCTTTCTTT.

The CDR3 is CATSDEGEAFF. The DNA of the CDR3 is TGTGCCACCAGTGATGAGGGTGAAGCTTTCTTT. The chain recombines TRBV24-1 with TRBJ1-1, with D unclear. CDR3 size: 11 residues. Trimming took 3 bases from V and 7 from J, leaving 5 bases between them. The germline CDR1 and CDR2 sequences are KGHDR and SFDVKD.

The chain carries TRBV19 and TRBJ1-1; 7 positions match TRBD1. CDR3 length equals 14 residues. Per the germline V gene, CDR1 is LNHDA and CDR2 is SQIVND (reference sequence). The V and J ends lost 6 bases and 5 bases, in that order; junction bases with no gene match: 9. The CDR3 loop is CASRPRQGKTEAFF. CDR3 DNA: TGTGCCAGTAGGCCACGACAGGGAAAAACTGAAGCTTTCTTT.

The chain has TRBV7-9 and TRBJ2-3, with TRBD1 matching over 7 bases. V shed 5 bases, J shed 4 bases, and the junction held 9 bases outside the gene matches. CDR3 length equals 15 residues. Germline CDR1 is SEHNR and CDR2 is FQNEAQ (reference sequence). The chain's CDR3 is CASSHNRGGADTQYF. CDR3 coding DNA: TGTGCCAGCAGCCACAACAGGGGTGGTGCAGATACGCAGTATTTT.

This chain joins TRBV29-1 and TRBJ1-5, with 7 bases identical to TRBD1. CDR3 length: 12 amino acids. Germline loops: CDR1 SQVTM, CDR2 ANQGSEA. Losses at the gene ends were 7 bases for V and 4 bases for J; bases not matched to a gene: 4. The CDR3 DNA follows: TGCAGCGCCTCGACAGGGAATCAGCCCCAGCATTTT. This translates into CSASTGNQPQHF.

The rearrangement links TRBV6-5 to TRBJ2-1; 8 bases are a match to TRBD2. CDR1 and CDR2 (germline): MNHEY, SVGAGI. The J segment lost 7 bases and the V segment lost 2 bases, leaving 4 bases of the junction unmatched. The CDR3 runs 14 residues. CDR3 coding DNA: TGTGCCAGCAGTTACGGACTAGCTTGGAATGAGCAGTTCTTC. Translated: CASSYGLAWNEQFF.

The gene calls are TRBV13 and TRBJ2-7; D tentatively fits TRBD1 or TRBD2 (5 bases each). This CDR3 comprises 17 residues. V was pared by 4 bases and J by 3 bases, with 22 bases between. Germline CDR1 reads PRHDT; CDR2 reads FYEKMQ (reference sequence). Written as DNA, the CDR3 is TGTGCCAGCAGCTCGGGCGAGCCCATTCCGGGGCACTACGAGCAGTACTTC. Translation gives CASSSGEPIPGHYEQYF.

J is TRBJ1-1 and V is TRBV11-2, with D perhaps matching TRBD1 (5 bases). CDR1 and CDR2 (germline): SGHAT, FQNNGV. The CDR3 covers 14 residues. Trimming cost V 1 base and J 5 bases, with 11 bases left between them. Here the CDR3 DNA reads TGTGCCAGCAGCTTAGTTGGGGGGGGAACTGAAGCTTTCTTT. This translates into CASSLVGGGTEAFF.